The present T cell receptor beta chain was sequenced within a study of technical replicates of blood from a few donors. The germline V and J ends were trimmed by 5 bases and 8 bases, with 18 bases remaining between them. The CDR3 length is 14 residues. Germline CDR1 is MNHEY and CDR2 is SVGAGI. Assay: immunoSEQ multiplex PCR; the TCRdb copy retains only in-frame clones and omits some. This table has around 79,000 clones, approximately 94% appearing once. The sequencing sample was made of T cells isolated from PBMCs. The chain carries TRBV6-5 and TRBJ1-2; D is perhaps TRBD1 (5 bases). The TCR comes from a human donor in good health. CDR3 sequence (DNA): TGTGCCAGCAGTCGCGGGACGGTGGGGGAAGGCTACACCTTC. The encoded protein is CASSRGTVGEGYTF.